This TCR beta chain derives from a study of blood T cell repertoires in COVID-19. The overall study: The United States, Italy and Spain were the sources of the acute and convalescent COVID-19 samples.

As processed by the authors: Nucleated cell number was recorded as an estimate derived from reference gene primer amplification. The data were produced by immunoSEQ multiplex PCR, yet TCRdb's version contains in-frame clones alone and is incomplete. V, J and clone size are taken as reported in that table, and D and trimming were inferred from the DNA itself. The profile shows 250,000 to 350,000 clones, approximately 91% of them singletons. The germline V gene encodes CDR1 SGHTA and CDR2 FQGTGA. The CDR3 sequence is 14 residues long. V lost 6 bases and J 0 bases, leaving 12 bases between the germline ends. In its sample, this clone was seen a few times. Seattle researchers signed up patients amid active infection and tracked them longitudinally.

The material sequenced was peripheral blood. The sequence derives from a woman in her twenties or thirties with COVID-19, enrolled during active disease. This chain uses TRBV7-3 with TRBJ2-7, with a possible D match to TRBD2 (5 bases). The CDR3 loop is CASSISGSSYEQYF. DNA of the CDR3: TGTGCCAGCAGTATAAGTGGGAGCTCCTACGAGCAGTACTTC.